This entry lists 4 T cell receptor beta chains sequenced from one sample in a study of Graves' ophthalmopathy and Graves' hyperthyroidism. Researchers took RNA transcripts and amplified TCR beta CDR3 regions from them. Following a first-round RT-PCR that used HTBI primers, a second-round multiplex PCR was carried out. Each CDR3 protein gets one entry after TCRdb re-called the multiplex PCR reads with MiXCR. This table has 560,000 or so distinct CDR3 sequences, about 40% appearing once. Sequenced sample: peripheral blood or thyroid tissue (not recorded which). The receptors here all came from an adult man with Graves' hyperthyroidism.

This chain links TRBV9 with TRBJ1-6, with 7 bases fitting TRBD1. Losses at the gene ends were 0 bases for V and 8 bases for J; bases not matched to a gene: 5. From germline, CDR1 is SGDLS and CDR2 YYNGEE. This CDR3 contains 15 residues. This chain's CDR3 is CASSVVSQGDSPLHF. The DNA for the CDR3 is TGTGCCAGCAGCGTAGTAAGTCAGGGGGATTCACCCCTCCACTTT.

V and J are TRBV10-3 and TRBJ1-4; D is perhaps TRBD1 (6 bases). Germline V lookup: CDR1 ENHRY, CDR2 SYGVKD. Deletions cut 3 bases from V and 7 bases from J, with 15 bases between. This CDR3 contains 15 residues. CDR3: CAISDRGERSEKLFF. The DNA for the CDR3 is TGTGCCATCAGTGACAGGGGAGAGAGGAGTGAAAAACTGTTTTTT.

The table lists this clonotype with many counts. This chain links TRBV20-1 with TRBJ1-6; 8 bases are a match to TRBD1. The CDR3 covers 15 residues. After removal of 5 bases from V and 4 bases from J, the junction contained 7 bases not matched to a gene. Germline lookup yields CDR1 DFQATT and CDR2 SNEGSKA (reference sequence). The CDR3 here is CSADPRTGYNSPLHF. CDR3 nucleotides: TGCAGTGCTGACCCCAGGACAGGGTATAATTCACCCCTCCACTTT.

About this clonotype: As the CDR3 is not closed by the conserved phenylalanine or tryptophan, this likely results from a read error. The chain combines TRBV4-1 with TRBJ1-2; D may be TRBD1 (5 bases). In germline, CDR1 is MGHRA, CDR2 YSYEKL. The CDR3 length is 16 residues. V was clipped by 0 bases and J by 4 bases, with 15 bases between them. The CDR3: CASSQDQAGTPYGYTL. The CDR3 DNA reads TGCGCCAGCAGCCAAGATCAGGCCGGGACGCCCTATGGCTACACCCTC.